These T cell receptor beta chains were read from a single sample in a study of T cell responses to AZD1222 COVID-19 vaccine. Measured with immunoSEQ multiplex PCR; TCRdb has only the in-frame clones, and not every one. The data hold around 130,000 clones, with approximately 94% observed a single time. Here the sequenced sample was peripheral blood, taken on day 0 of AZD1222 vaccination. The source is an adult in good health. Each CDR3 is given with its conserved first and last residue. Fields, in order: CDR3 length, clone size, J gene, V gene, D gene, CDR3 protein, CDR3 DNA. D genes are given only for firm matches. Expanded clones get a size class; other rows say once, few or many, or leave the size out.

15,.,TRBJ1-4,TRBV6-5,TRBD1,CASSYFKGAAEKLFF,TGTGCCAGCAGTTATTTCAAGGGGGCCGCTGAAAAACTGTTTTTT
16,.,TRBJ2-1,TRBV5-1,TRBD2,CASRPSGREVGNEQFF,TGCGCCAGCCGCCCGTCCGGTCGGGAGGTAGGCAATGAGCAGTTCTTC
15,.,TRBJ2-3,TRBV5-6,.,CASSFRGTSTDTQYF,TGTGCCAGCAGCTTTAGGGGTACTAGCACAGATACGCAGTATTTT
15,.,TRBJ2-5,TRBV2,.,CASKPPQGLGETQYF,TGTGCCAGCAAACCCCCCCAGGGGCTAGGGGAGACCCAGTACTTC
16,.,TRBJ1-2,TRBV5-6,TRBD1,CASSPWTGSTNYGYTF,TGTGCCAGCAGCCCATGGACAGGCTCGACTAACTATGGCTACACCTTC
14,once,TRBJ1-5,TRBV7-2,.,CASSLQVFNQPQHF,TGTGCCAGCAGCTTACAGGTTTTCAATCAGCCCCAGCATTTT
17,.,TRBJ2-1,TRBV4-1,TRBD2,CASSDRTLAGVGNEQFF,TGCGCCAGCAGTGATCGAACACTAGCGGGAGTGGGAAATGAGCAGTTCTTC
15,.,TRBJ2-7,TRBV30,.,CAWSRGGQNPYEQYF,TGTGCCTGGAGTCGGGGTGGTCAGAACCCCTACGAGCAGTACTTC
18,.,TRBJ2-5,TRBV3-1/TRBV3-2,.,CASSQGLLGAGSRETQYF,TGTGCCAGCAGCCAAGGGCTGTTGGGCGCGGGATCAAGAGAGACCCAGTACTTC
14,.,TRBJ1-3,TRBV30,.,CAWSQGPSRNTIYF,TGTGCCTGGAGTCAGGGGCCGTCAAGAAACACCATATATTTT
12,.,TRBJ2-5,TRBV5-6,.,CASSLARETQYF,TGTGCCAGCAGCTTGGCCAGGGAGACCCAGTACTTC
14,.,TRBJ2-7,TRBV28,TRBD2,CASRPSGRIDEQYF,TGTGCCAGCAGGCCCAGCGGGAGGATCGACGAGCAGTACTTC
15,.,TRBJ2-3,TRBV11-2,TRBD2,CASSSLAGGADTQYF,TGTGCCAGCAGCTCACTAGCGGGAGGGGCCGATACGCAGTATTTT
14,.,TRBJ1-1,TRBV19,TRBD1,CASSRDRVNTEAFF,TGTGCCAGTAGTAGGGACAGGGTGAACACTGAAGCTTTCTTT
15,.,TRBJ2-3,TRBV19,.,CASSISGPSTDTQYF,TGTGCCAGTAGTATAAGTGGACCTAGCACAGATACGCAGTATTTT
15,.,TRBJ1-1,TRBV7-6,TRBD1,CASSLATGGSTEAFF,TGTGCCAGCAGCTTAGCCACAGGGGGCTCGACTGAAGCTTTCTTT
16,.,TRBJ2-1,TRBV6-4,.,CASSDSGGQPYNEQFF,TGTGCCAGCAGTGACTCTGGTGGCCAACCCTACAATGAGCAGTTCTTC
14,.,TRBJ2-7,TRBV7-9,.,CASSLETGRDEQYF,TGTGCCAGCAGCTTAGAGACAGGGAGGGACGAGCAGTACTTC
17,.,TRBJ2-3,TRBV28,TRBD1,CASSLLGLGQIQDTQYF,TGTGCCAGCAGCCTACTTGGGTTGGGACAGATTCAAGATACGCAGTATTTT
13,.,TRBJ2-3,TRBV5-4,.,CASSPGVADTQYF,TGTGCCAGCAGTCCGGGTGTGGCAGATACGCAGTATTTT
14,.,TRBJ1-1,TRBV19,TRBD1,CASSIERPGGEAFF,TGTGCCAGTAGTATAGAGAGGCCAGGGGGCGAAGCTTTCTTT
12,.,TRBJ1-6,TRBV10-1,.,CASSPDHSPLHF,TGCGCCAGCAGTCCAGATCATTCACCCCTCCACTTT
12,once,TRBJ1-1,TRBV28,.,CASSPGLTEAFF,TGTGCCAGCAGCCCAGGTTTGACTGAAGCTTTCTTT
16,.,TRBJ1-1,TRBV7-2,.,CASSLEITGGNLGAFF,TGTGCCAGCAGCTTAGAAATCACCGGCGGAAACTTAGGGGCTTTCTTT
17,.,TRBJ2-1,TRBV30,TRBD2,CAWSGRTTSGSYNEQFF,TGTGCCTGGAGTGGACGGACTACTAGCGGATCCTACAATGAGCAGTTCTTC
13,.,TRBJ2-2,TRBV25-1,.,CASSPVNTGELFF,TGTGCCAGCAGCCCAGTAAACACCGGGGAGCTGTTTTTT
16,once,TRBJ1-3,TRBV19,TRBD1,CASSTPGQGSGNTIYF,TGTGCCAGTAGTACACCGGGACAGGGTTCTGGAAACACCATATATTTT
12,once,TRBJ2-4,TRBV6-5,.,CASSRPGDIQYF,TGTGCCAGCAGTCGTCCGGGGGACATTCAGTACTTC
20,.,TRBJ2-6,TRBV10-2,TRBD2,CASTGTSGRAASKGANVLTF,TGCGCCAGCACTGGGACTAGCGGGAGGGCTGCTTCGAAAGGGGCCAACGTCCTGACTTTC
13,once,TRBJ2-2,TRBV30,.,CASRGLITGELFF,TGTGCCTCAAGAGGACTTATCACCGGGGAGCTGTTTTTT
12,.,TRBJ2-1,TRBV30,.,CAWSGGDNEQFF,TGTGCCTGGAGTGGGGGGGACAATGAGCAGTTCTTC
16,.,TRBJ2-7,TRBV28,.,CASSGPRQSHPYEQYF,TGTGCCAGCAGTGGTCCCAGACAGTCCCACCCCTACGAGCAGTACTTC
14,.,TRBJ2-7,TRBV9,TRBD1,CASSVRDRGYEQYF,TGTGCCAGCAGCGTCCGGGACAGGGGCTACGAGCAGTACTTC
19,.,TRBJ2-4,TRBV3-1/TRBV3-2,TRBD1,CASSQKPGQGLIAKNIQYF,TGTGCCAGCAGCCAAAAGCCGGGACAGGGGCTTATAGCCAAAAACATTCAGTACTTC
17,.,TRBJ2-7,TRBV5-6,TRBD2,CASSLGLGSGSSYEQYF,TGTGCCAGCAGCTTGGGACTTGGTAGCGGGAGTTCCTACGAGCAGTACTTC
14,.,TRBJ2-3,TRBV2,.,CASRRGGATDTQYF,TGTGCCAGCAGAAGGGGGGGGGCAACAGATACGCAGTATTTT
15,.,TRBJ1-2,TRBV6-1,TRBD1,CASSEGQGSYYGYTF,TGTGCCAGCAGTGAAGGACAGGGGAGCTACTATGGCTACACCTTC
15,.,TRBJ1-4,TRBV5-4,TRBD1,CASSWDSATNEKLFF,TGTGCCAGCAGCTGGGACAGTGCAACTAATGAAAAACTGTTTTTT
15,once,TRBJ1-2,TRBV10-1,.,CASTPRQAANYGYTF,TGCGCCAGCACCCCCCGACAGGCCGCTAACTATGGCTACACCTTC